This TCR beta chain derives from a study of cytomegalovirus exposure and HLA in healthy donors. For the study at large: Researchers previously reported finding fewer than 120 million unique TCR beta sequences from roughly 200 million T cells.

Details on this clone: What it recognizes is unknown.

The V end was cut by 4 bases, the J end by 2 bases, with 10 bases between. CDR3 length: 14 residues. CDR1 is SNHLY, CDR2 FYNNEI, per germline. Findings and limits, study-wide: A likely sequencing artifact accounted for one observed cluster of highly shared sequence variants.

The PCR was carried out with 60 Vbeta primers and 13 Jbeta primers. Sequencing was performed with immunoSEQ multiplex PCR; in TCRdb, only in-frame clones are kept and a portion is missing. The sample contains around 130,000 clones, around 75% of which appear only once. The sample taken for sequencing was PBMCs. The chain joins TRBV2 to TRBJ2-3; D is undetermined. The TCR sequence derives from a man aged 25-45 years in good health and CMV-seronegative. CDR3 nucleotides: TGTGCCAGCAGTGGTAGTAGCTTCACAGATACGCAGTATTTT. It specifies CASSGSSFTDTQYF.